The clone carrying this T cell receptor (beta chain) was counted a few times. Its cognate antigen is unknown. V shed 4 bases and J shed 9 bases, with 7 bases lying between them. The CDR3 covers 11 residues. Germline V gives CDR1 MNHEY, CDR2 SVGEGT. Amplification yielded TCR beta CDR3 regions, with RNA transcripts as the source. The study used the HTBI primer set for a first-round RT-PCR of the TCR CDR3. TCRdb re-called the multiplex PCR reads with MiXCR, one entry per CDR3 protein. The sample yields around 500,000 distinct CDR3 sequences, approximately 23% seen once. Uncontrolled infection, other autoimmune disease, pregnancy and lactation each barred patients from inclusion. Based on clinical symptoms, serum thyroxine and TRAb, thyroid ultrasound and orbital computed tomography, diagnoses were reached. This entry is derived from a study of T cells in Graves' hyperthyroidism and ophthalmopathy. Study results and caveats: Expanded thyroid clonotypes (above 0.001) were mostly also found in blood. Stable hyperthyroidism and ophthalmopathy were separated using 13 V-J signatures.

Source material: blood. The chain joins TRBV6-2 or TRBV6-3 to TRBJ2-1; D is ambiguous. The source of this sequence is a woman in her sixties or seventies with Graves' ophthalmopathy. The chain's CDR3 is CASSWAVEQFF. The DNA for the CDR3 is TGTGCCAGCAGTTGGGCCGTTGAGCAGTTCTTC.